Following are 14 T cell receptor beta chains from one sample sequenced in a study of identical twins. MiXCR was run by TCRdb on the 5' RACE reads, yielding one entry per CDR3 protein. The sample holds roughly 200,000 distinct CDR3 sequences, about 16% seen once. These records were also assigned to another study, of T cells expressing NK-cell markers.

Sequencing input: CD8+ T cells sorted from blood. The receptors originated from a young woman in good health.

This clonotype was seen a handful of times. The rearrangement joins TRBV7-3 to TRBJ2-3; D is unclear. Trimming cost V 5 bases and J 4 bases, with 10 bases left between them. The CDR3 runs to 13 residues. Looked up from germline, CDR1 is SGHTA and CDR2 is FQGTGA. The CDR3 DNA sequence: TGTGCCAGCAGCCTACCAGAGTCAGATACGCAGTATTTT. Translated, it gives CASSLPESDTQYF.

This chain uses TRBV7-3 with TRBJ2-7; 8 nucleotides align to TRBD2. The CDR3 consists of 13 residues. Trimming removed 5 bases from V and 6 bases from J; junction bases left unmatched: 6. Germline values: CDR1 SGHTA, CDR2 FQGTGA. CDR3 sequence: CASSPGGGFEQYF. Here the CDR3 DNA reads TGTGCCAGCAGCCCCGGGGGGGGGTTCGAGCAGTACTTC.

In DNA form, the CDR3 reads TGTGCCAGCAGCATACGCCACAGGGTAGATCGGAACACTGAAGCTTTCTTT. It codes for CASSIRHRVDRNTEAFF. The chain uses TRBV11-2 and TRBJ1-1; tentative D call: TRBD1 (6 bases). V was shortened by 5 bases and J by 1 base, with 20 bases between the two germline ends. The CDR3 totals 17 residues. Germline-derived CDR1 and CDR2 are SGHAT and FQNNGV.

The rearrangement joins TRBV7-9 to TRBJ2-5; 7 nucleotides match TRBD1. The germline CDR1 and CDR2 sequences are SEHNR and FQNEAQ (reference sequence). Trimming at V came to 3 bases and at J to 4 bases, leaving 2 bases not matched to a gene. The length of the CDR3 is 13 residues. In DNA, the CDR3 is TGTGCCAGCAGCTTCCCAGGGGGAGAGACCCAGTACTTC. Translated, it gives CASSFPGGETQYF.

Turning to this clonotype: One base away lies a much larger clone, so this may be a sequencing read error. The CDR3 loop reads CASKGSYKQYF. CDR3 coding DNA: TGCGCCAGCAAGGGGTCCTACAAGCAGTACTTC. This chain links TRBV5-1 with TRBJ2-7; D might be TRBD1 (5 bases). CDR3 length: 11 residues. Germline V gene data show CDR1 as SGHRS and CDR2 as YFSETQ.

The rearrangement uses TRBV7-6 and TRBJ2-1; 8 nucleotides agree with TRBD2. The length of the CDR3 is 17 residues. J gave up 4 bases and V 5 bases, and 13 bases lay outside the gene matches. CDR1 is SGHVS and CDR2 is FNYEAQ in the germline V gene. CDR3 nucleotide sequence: TGTGCCAGCAGCCCCGAAGGCGGGACTAGGGGTTACAATGAGCAGTTCTTC. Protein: CASSPEGGTRGYNEQFF.

DNA of the CDR3: TGTGCCAGCAGCGTCGACAGGGGGAGGCAGTTCTTC. Its translation is CASSVDRGRQFF. This sequence joins TRBV9 and TRBJ2-1; 9 nucleotides match TRBD1. Germline CDR1 is SGDLS and CDR2 is YYNGEE. Trimming removed 2 bases from V and 12 bases from J; junction bases left unmatched: 3. The CDR3 contains 12 residues.

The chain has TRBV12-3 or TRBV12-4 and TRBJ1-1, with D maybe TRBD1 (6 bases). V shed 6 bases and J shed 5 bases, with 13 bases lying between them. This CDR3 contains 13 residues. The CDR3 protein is CASSLGQTTEAFF. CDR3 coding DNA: TGTGCCAGCAGCCTCGGACAGACAACTGAAGCTTTCTTT.

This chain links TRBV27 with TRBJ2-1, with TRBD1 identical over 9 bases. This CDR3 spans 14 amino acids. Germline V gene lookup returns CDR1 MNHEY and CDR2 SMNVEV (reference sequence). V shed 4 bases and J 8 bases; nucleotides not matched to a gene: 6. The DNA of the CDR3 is TGTGCCAGCAGTTCGGACAGGGGAGGAGATGAGCAGTTCTTC. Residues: CASSSDRGGDEQFF.

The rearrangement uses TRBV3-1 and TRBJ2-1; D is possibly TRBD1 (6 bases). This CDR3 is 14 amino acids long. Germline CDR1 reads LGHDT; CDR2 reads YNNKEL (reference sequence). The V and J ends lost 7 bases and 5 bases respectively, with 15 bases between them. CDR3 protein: CASKSGEFNNEQFF. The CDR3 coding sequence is TGTGCCAGCAAATCAGGGGAGTTTAACAATGAGCAGTTCTTC.

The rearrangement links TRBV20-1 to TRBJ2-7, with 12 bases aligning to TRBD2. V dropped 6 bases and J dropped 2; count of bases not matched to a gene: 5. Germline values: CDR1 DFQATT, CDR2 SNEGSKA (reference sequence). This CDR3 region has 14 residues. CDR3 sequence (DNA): TGCAGTGCGACAGCTAGCGGGAGGGCCTACGAGCAGTACTTC. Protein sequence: CSATASGRAYEQYF.

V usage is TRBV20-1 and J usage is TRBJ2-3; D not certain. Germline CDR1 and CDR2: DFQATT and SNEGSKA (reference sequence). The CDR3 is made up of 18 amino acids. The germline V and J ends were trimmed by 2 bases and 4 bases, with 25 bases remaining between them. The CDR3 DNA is TGCAGTGCTAGATTTCCCCCCGACCTAAACCCTGGGGCAGATACGCAGTATTTT. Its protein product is CSARFPPDLNPGADTQYF.

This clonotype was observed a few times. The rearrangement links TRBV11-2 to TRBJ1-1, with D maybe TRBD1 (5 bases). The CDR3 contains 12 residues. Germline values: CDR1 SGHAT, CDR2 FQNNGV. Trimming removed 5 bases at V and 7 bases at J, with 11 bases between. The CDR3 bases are TGTGCCAGCAGCCCGCCAGGGATTGAAGCTTTCTTT. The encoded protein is CASSPPGIEAFF.

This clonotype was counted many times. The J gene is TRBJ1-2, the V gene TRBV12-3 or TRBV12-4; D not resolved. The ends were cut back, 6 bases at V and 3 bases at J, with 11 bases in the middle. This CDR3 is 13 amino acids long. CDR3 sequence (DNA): TGTGCCAGCAGCCCCGTGGAGTACTATGGCTACACCTTC. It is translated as CASSPVEYYGYTF.